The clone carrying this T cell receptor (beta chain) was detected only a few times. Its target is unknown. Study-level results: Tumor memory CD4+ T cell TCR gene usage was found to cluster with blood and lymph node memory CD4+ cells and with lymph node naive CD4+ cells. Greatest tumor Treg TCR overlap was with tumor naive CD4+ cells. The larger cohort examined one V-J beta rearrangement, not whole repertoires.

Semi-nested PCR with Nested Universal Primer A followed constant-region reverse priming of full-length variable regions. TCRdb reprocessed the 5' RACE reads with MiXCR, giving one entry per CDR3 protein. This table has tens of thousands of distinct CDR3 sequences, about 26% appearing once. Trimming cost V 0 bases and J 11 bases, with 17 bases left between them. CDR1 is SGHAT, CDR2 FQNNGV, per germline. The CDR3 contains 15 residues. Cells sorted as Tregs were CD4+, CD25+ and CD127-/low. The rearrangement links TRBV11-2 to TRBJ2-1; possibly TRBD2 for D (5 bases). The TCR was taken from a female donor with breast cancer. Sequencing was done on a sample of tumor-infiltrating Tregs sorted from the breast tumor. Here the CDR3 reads CASSLERIGLAQQFF. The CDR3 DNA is TGTGCCAGCAGCTTAGAGAGGATAGGGCTAGCCCAGCAGTTCTTC.